These 8 T cell receptor beta chains were all obtained from the same sample, sequenced in a study of blood T cell repertoires in COVID-19. Sequencing used immunoSEQ multiplex PCR; TCRdb keeps in-frame clones, though not all of them. Seen here are around 300,000 clones, 80% to 90% observed once, and the top ten hold roughly 2.5%. What was sequenced was PBMCs or T cells enriched from blood (not recorded which). Receptors were obtained from a young woman who had recovered from COVID-19.

The chain employs TRBV15 and TRBJ1-2; D call uncertain. CDR3 size: 14 residues. The V end was cut by 0 bases, the J end by 5 bases, with 10 bases between. Germline V lookup: CDR1 LNHNV, CDR2 YYDKDF (reference sequence). CDR3 coding DNA: TGTGCCACCAGCAGAGATACGGGAGTATATGGCTACACCTTC. The encoded protein is CATSRDTGVYGYTF.

This sequence joins TRBV6-1 and TRBJ2-1; the D gene is possibly TRBD1 (6 bases). Germline V lookup: CDR1 MNHNS, CDR2 SASEGT. The CDR3 covers 16 residues. V lost 4 bases to trimming and J lost 2 bases, with 15 bases between them. CDR3 in DNA: TGTGCCAGCAGTGTACAGGGATTCACAACCTACAATGAGCAGTTCTTC. As protein: CASSVQGFTTYNEQFF.

The rearrangement links TRBV6-5 to TRBJ1-5, with TRBD1 matching over 9 bases. V lost 4 bases, J lost 0 bases, and 4 bases stayed unmatched. Germline V CDR1 and CDR2: MNHEY, SVGAGI. CDR3 length: 16 residues. The CDR3, as DNA: TGTGCCAGCAGTTGGGACAGGGCTTATAGCAATCAGCCCCAGCATTTT. Translated: CASSWDRAYSNQPQHF.

J is TRBJ1-5 and V is TRBV19; a weak D match, TRBD1 (6 bases). CDR3 length: 14 residues. Trimming took off 8 bases at V and 3 bases at J, with 14 bases between the two ends. CDR1 LNHDA and CDR2 SQIVND come from the germline V gene (reference sequence). The CDR3 protein is CASQQGDVNQPQHF. CDR3 in DNA: TGTGCCAGTCAACAGGGAGACGTCAATCAGCCCCAGCATTTT. The full variable domain, its missing parts supplied by reference TRBV19 and TRBJ1-5, is DGGITQSPKYLFRKEGQNVTLSCEQNLNHDAMYWYRQDPGQGLRLIYYSQIVNDFQKGDIAEGYSVSREKKESFPLTVTSAQKNPTAFYLCASQQGDVNQPQHFGDGTRLSIL.

The rearrangement uses TRBV7-9 and TRBJ1-3, with 7 bases that match TRBD1. The CDR3 extends over 15 amino acids. With V trimmed by 5 bases and J by 3 bases, 7 bases remained unmatched. Germline V gene lookup returns CDR1 SEHNR and CDR2 FQNEAQ (reference sequence). The CDR3 DNA follows: TGTGCCAGCAGCCAGGGACAGCCAAGTGGAAACACCATATATTTT. It yields the protein CASSQGQPSGNTIYF.

This clone showed up just once. The chain has TRBV6-5 and TRBJ1-2; 7 nucleotides align to TRBD1. The ends lost 6 bases at V and 10 bases at J; junction bases unmatched: 14. CDR1 is MNHEY, CDR2 SVGAGI, per germline. The CDR3 extends over 14 amino acids. CDR3 amino acids: CASSKNRGPSHYTF. The CDR3, as DNA: TGTGCCAGCAGCAAAAACAGGGGCCCTTCCCACTACACCTTC.

This clone was seen a few times. This chain connects TRBV6-5 to TRBJ2-3; maybe TRBD2 (6 bases). CDR1 is MNHEY, CDR2 SVGAGI, per germline. CDR3 size: 14 residues. The V and J ends lost 5 bases and 2 bases respectively, with 11 bases between them. The CDR3 here is CASSRGTFTDTQYF. CDR3 DNA: TGTGCCAGCAGTCGGGGGACTTTCACAGATACGCAGTATTTT.

This clone was counted only a few times. The chain couples TRBV19 to TRBJ2-7; maybe TRBD1 (5 bases). Germline CDR1 LNHDA, CDR2 SQIVND (reference sequence). Trimming removed 3 bases at V and 0 bases at J, with 15 bases between. This CDR3 has 16 amino acids. The CDR3 loop is CASSISGRVSSYEQYF. CDR3 sequence (DNA): TGTGCCAGTAGTATTTCGGGCAGGGTTAGCTCCTACGAGCAGTACTTC.